Listed below are T cell receptor beta chains from one sample, sequenced in a study of monozygotic twins with inflammatory bowel disease. With the 5' RACE reads reprocessed, TCRdb shows one record per CDR3 protein and no DNA. Recorded for this sample: approximately 200,000 distinct CDR3 sequences. The sequenced sample was blood. Source of these receptors: a human donor with ulcerative colitis or Crohn's disease, or a healthy co-twin of an affected twin (not recorded which). The CDR3 runs from the conserved cysteine through the conserved F or W.

TRBJ2-3 | TRBV5-5 | CASSQRGDLDTQYF
TRBJ1-3 | TRBV6-5 | CASSYSRGGGNTIYF
TRBJ2-3 | TRBV5-1 | CASSLSEGQYF
TRBJ2-1 | TRBV24-1 | CATSDFASGGSKYEQFF
TRBJ1-2 | TRBV4-1 | CASSHPQKFYGYTF
TRBJ2-1 | TRBV20-1 | CSAPIASGGVRNEQFF
TRBJ2-1 | TRBV12-3/TRBV12-4 | CASSQGAIYEQFF
TRBJ1-1 | TRBV2 | CASSEGEYTEAFF
TRBJ1-6 | TRBV6-6 | CASSEAHSPLHF
TRBJ2-1 | TRBV2 | CASSAPYSYNEQFF
TRBJ1-5 | TRBV7-8 | CASSPDFNQPQHF
TRBJ2-5 | TRBV7-8 | CASSLSSSRGGRVLETQYF
TRBJ2-5 | TRBV12-3/TRBV12-4 | CASSPVEFAKAQYF
TRBJ2-7 | TRBV6-5 | CASSSRDLAYEQYF
TRBJ1-2 | TRBV5-1 | CASSYGNSGGYTF